The T cell receptor beta chain under discussion was sequenced for a study of T-cell reconstitution after alpha-beta-depleted transplantation in children. General study findings and limits: Some patients owed their high day-60 TCRbeta diversity to surviving recipient T cells and thymic progenitors.

Turning to this clonotype: The antigen is unknown.

Using unique molecular identifiers, the investigators prepared the TCRbeta library. TCRdb reprocessed the PCR reads via MiXCR and lists one record per CDR3 protein. The repertoire consists of 780,000 or so distinct CDR3 sequences, with approximately 15% occurring once and the leading ten covering about 4.6%. The CDR3 contains 16 residues. Germline V gene lookup returns CDR1 MGHRA and CDR2 YSYEKL. V lost 0 bases and J 3 bases, leaving 14 bases between the germline ends. The V call is TRBV4-1, the J call TRBJ2-5; D is perhaps TRBD2 (6 bases). This clonotype originated in a male patient between 5 and 17 years old who had a stem cell transplant for acute lymphoblastic leukemia, so the T cells may come from the graft donor. The sequences come from PBMCs, mostly from graft donor cells, collected 360 days after TCRalphabeta/CD19-depleted stem cell transplant. The CDR3 loop reads CASSQDRGLSKETQYF. CDR3 nucleotide sequence: TGCGCCAGCAGCCAAGACCGCGGACTATCCAAAGAGACCCAGTACTTC.